Detailed here is one T cell receptor (beta chain). Its antigen is unknown. In germline, CDR1 is SGDLS, CDR2 YYNGEE. The ends lost 2 bases at V and 1 base at J; junction bases unmatched: 9. CDR3 size: 17 residues. The data stem from a study of beta chain features in type 1 diabetes. At the level of the study: Patient and healthy donor groups were alike in age, gender and cell yields. Notes on the study in general: A potential PCR bias toward shorter templates would be equal in patient and control samples. Patients' naive, central memory and Treg TCRB repertoires seemed closer to one another than those of healthy donors. In all four CD4+ subsets, TCRB CDR3 length was significantly, moderately reduced in type 1 diabetes.

Expressed TCRB transcripts were sequenced, since all the RNA that had been isolated was reverse transcribed. The method was immunoSEQ multiplex PCR; TCRdb's version includes in-frame clones alone and lacks a portion of them. The sample carries 250,000 to 300,000 clones, 24% recorded once. The single heparinised draw taken from each donor contained roughly 100 mL of blood on average. This sequence originates from a woman under 40 with type 1 diabetes. What was sequenced was naive CD4+ T cells from blood. The chain has TRBV9 and TRBJ2-3; 8 nucleotides align to TRBD2. The CDR3 reads CASSVLGSGAGTDTQYF. Written as DNA, the CDR3 is TGTGCCAGCAGCGTGCTGGGTAGCGGGGCTGGCACAGATACGCAGTATTTT.